The 18 T cell receptor beta chains listed next were all sequenced from one sample in a study of blood T cell repertoires in COVID-19 (TCRdb year 2020). Library preparation employed the immunoSEQ multiplex PCR assay. What TCRdb holds here is the immuneACCESS table cut down to in-frame rearrangements. Part of the clones is not present; checked against another copy, under half of the missing clones reflect an unresolved V gene, and the others are unexplained. The table for this sample lists about 200,000 clones; roughly nine tenths of them were counted only once. About 9.4% of the sample goes to the ten largest clones. The specimen was peripheral blood. These TCRs come from a woman between 45 and 65 years old with COVID-19, enrolled during active disease.

V usage is TRBV9 and J usage is TRBJ2-1; TRBD1 matches 11 bases. After removal of 0 bases from V and 7 bases from J, the junction contained 6 bases not matched to a gene. The V gene's germline CDR1 is SGDLS and CDR2 YYNGEE. This CDR3 contains 16 residues. CDR3 sequence reads: CASSVGTGGFTNEQFF. The CDR3 DNA sequence: TGTGCCAGCAGCGTAGGGACAGGGGGCTTTACAAATGAGCAGTTCTTC.

This chain uses TRBV6-2 or TRBV6-3 with TRBJ2-7; a possible D gene is TRBD1 (6 bases). Trimming removed 6 bases at V and 5 bases at J, with 26 bases between. Germline CDR1 and CDR2: MNHEY and SVGEGT. The CDR3 sequence is 17 residues long. The CDR3: CASSQPQGIEGLNEQYF. The CDR3 bases are TGTGCCAGCAGCCAACCTCAGGGGATAGAAGGGTTGAACGAGCAGTACTTC.

The genes are TRBV11-3 and TRBJ1-1; 9 bases agree with TRBD1. The CDR3 spans 12 residues. The J segment lost 10 bases and the V segment lost 5 bases, leaving 5 bases of the junction unmatched. The germline CDR1 and CDR2 sequences are SGHNT and YENEEA. CDR3: CASSPDRGSAFF. The CDR3 DNA reads TGTGCCAGCAGCCCCGACAGGGGGTCAGCTTTCTTT.

The genes are TRBV19 and TRBJ1-5; 7 positions agree with TRBD1. The CDR3 spans 15 residues. The germline V gene encodes CDR1 LNHDA and CDR2 SQIVND (reference sequence). The V and J ends lost 6 bases and 0 bases, in that order; junction bases with no gene match: 5. The CDR3 protein is CASSLDRDSNQPQHF. The CDR3 region has the DNA TGTGCCAGTAGCCTTGACAGGGATAGCAATCAGCCCCAGCATTTT.

The chain combines TRBV6-6 with TRBJ1-1; a weak D match, TRBD1 (5 bases). Germline V gene data show CDR1 as MNHNY and CDR2 as SVGAGI (reference sequence). CDR3 size: 17 residues. The V gene lost 5 bases and the J gene lost 4 bases, with 23 bases spanning the gap. In DNA, the CDR3 is TGTGCCAGCAGTCCTCAGGCCAGGGTGGTAGGTGGCACTGAAGCTTTCTTT. Its translation is CASSPQARVVGGTEAFF.

The sample holds one count of this clone. The chain recombines TRBV6-2 or TRBV6-3 with TRBJ2-3; TRBD2 might be the D (5 bases). The germline V and J ends were trimmed by 7 bases and 3 bases, with 17 bases remaining between them. The CDR3 totals 15 residues. Looked up from germline, CDR1 is MNHEY and CDR2 is SVGEGT. In nucleotides, the CDR3 is TGTGCCAGCACCCCCATCGGGCGGGCTACAGATACGCAGTATTTT. Translating gives CASTPIGRATDTQYF.

The chain uses TRBV5-5 and TRBJ1-1; D is possibly TRBD1 (6 bases). The CDR3 extends over 14 amino acids. V was trimmed by 1 base and J by 8 bases, leaving 15 bases between them. Germline V lookup: CDR1 SGHKS, CDR2 YYEKEE (reference sequence). CDR3 amino acids: CASSLIWGLWEAFF. The CDR3 DNA is TGTGCCAGCAGCTTGATTTGGGGGCTGTGGGAAGCTTTCTTT.

The rearrangement links TRBV30 to TRBJ2-5; D gene uncertain. Germline lookup yields CDR1 GTSNPN and CDR2 SVGIG (reference sequence). This CDR3 is 13 amino acids long. V lost 0 bases to trimming and J lost 3 bases, with 8 bases between them. CDR3 coding DNA: TGTGCCTGGAGTGTATCCAGTAAAGAGACCCAGTACTTC. This sequence encodes CAWSVSSKETQYF. The variable domain in full, completed from reference TRBV30 and TRBJ2-5, reads SQTIHQWPATLVQPVGSPLSLECTVEGTSNPNLYWYRQAAGRGLQLLFYSVGIGQISSEVPQNLSASRPQDRQFILSSKKLLLSDSGFYLCAWSVSSKETQYFGPGTRLLVL.

The chain combines TRBV7-8 with TRBJ2-3, with no clear D. V was pared by 4 bases and J by 4 bases, with 15 bases between. CDR1 SGHVS and CDR2 FQNEAQ come from the germline V gene. The CDR3 is 15 residues long. The CDR3 here is CASSSEPPGSDTQYF. The CDR3 DNA reads TGTGCCAGCAGCTCCGAACCCCCAGGTTCAGATACGCAGTATTTT.

V gene TRBV6-5 combines with J gene TRBJ2-2; 8 nucleotides agree with TRBD1. V gave up 7 bases and J gave up 0 bases; unmatched junction bases: 4. The V gene's germline CDR1 is MNHEY and CDR2 SVGAGI. The CDR3 runs 15 residues. The DNA of the CDR3 is TGTGCCAGCAATTTACAGGGGGCGAACACCGGGGAGCTGTTTTTT. Its translation: CASNLQGANTGELFF.

The V gene is TRBV5-4, the J gene TRBJ1-1; D call uncertain. CDR1 is SGHNT, CDR2 YYREEE, per germline (reference sequence). This CDR3 contains 13 residues. The V gene lost 7 bases and the J gene lost 0 bases, with 10 bases spanning the gap. This CDR3 is CASALEVNTEAFF. The DNA for the CDR3 is TGTGCCAGCGCTCTAGAAGTGAACACTGAAGCTTTCTTT.

J is TRBJ2-7 and V is TRBV3-1 (or the pseudogene TRBV3-2); no clear D. Germline loops: CDR1 LGHDT, CDR2 YNNKEL (reference sequence). V lost 4 bases, J lost 2 bases, and 6 bases lay in between. CDR3 size: 12 residues. The CDR3 here is CASSPYPYEQYF. The CDR3 DNA reads TGTGCCAGCAGCCCCTACCCCTACGAGCAGTACTTC.

This chain uses TRBV12-3 or TRBV12-4 with TRBJ2-7; TRBD1 might be the D (5 bases). This CDR3 region has 13 residues. Trimming left V 3 bases short and J 3 bases short, with 9 bases between. For the CDR3, the DNA is TGTGCCAGCAGTTTGGGCAGGGTCTACGAGCAGTACTTC. This sequence encodes CASSLGRVYEQYF.

This sequence joins TRBV5-5 and TRBJ2-3; D might be TRBD1 (5 bases). The V and J ends lost 0 bases and 4 bases respectively, with 6 bases between them. This CDR3 has 13 amino acids. CDR1 is SGHKS and CDR2 is YYEKEE in the germline V gene (reference sequence). The chain's CDR3 is CASSLGGPDTQYF. The CDR3 nucleotides read TGTGCCAGCAGCTTGGGGGGCCCAGATACGCAGTATTTT.

This clone is a singleton in its sample. This sequence joins TRBV5-1 and TRBJ1-1; no firm D call. The CDR3 has 12 residues. Germline CDR1 reads SGHRS; CDR2 reads YFSETQ. V lost 1 base and J lost 2, with 3 bases in between. CDR3 nucleotide sequence: TGCGCCAGCAGCTTGTCTAACACTGAAGCTTTCTTT. Residues: CASSLSNTEAFF.

The gene calls are TRBV19 and TRBJ2-1; TRBD2 is a possible D gene (5 bases). Trimming left V 5 bases short and J 0 bases short, with 8 bases between. The CDR3 covers 14 residues. Germline values: CDR1 LNHDA, CDR2 SQIVND (reference sequence). The CDR3 DNA reads TGTGCCAGTAGTGTAGCGAGCTCCTACAATGAGCAGTTCTTC. It is translated as CASSVASSYNEQFF.

The chain has TRBV4-1 and TRBJ1-1, with 7 bases that match TRBD1. CDR1 and CDR2 from the germline V gene are MGHRA and YSYEKL. The CDR3 extends over 13 amino acids. V dropped 1 base and J dropped 6; count of bases not matched to a gene: 2. The CDR3 DNA reads as TGCGCCAGCAGCCAAGGACAGGGCGCTGAAGCTTTCTTT. It codes for CASSQGQGAEAFF.

The chain uses TRBV19 and TRBJ2-4; D unclear. Trimming removed 4 bases from V and 0 bases from J, with 4 bases in between. CDR3 size: 13 residues. CDR1 is LNHDA, CDR2 SQIVND, per germline (reference sequence). The CDR3 protein is CASSTLAKNIQYF. CDR3 nucleotide sequence: TGTGCCAGTAGTACGTTAGCCAAAAACATTCAGTACTTC. Using reference TRBV19 and TRBJ2-4 for the parts outside the CDR3, the full variable domain is DGGITQSPKYLFRKEGQNVTLSCEQNLNHDAMYWYRQDPGQGLRLIYYSQIVNDFQKGDIAEGYSVSREKKESFPLTVTSAQKNPTAFYLCASSTLAKNIQYFGAGTRLSVL.